This TCR beta chain was sequenced for a study of shared clonotypes between healthy human individuals. Overall study context: Each donor's CD4 naive and CD4 memory cells filled three plates apiece, CD8 naive two, and CD8 memory one.

CD45RO-negative, CCR7-selected cells formed the naive CD8 fraction, which excluded terminally differentiated effector memory CD45RA+ cells. Donors, healthy HIV-negative adults, lacked recent acute infections or vaccinations. Germline loops: CDR1 MRHNA, CDR2 SNTAGT. CDR3 length: 16 residues. Trimming removed 10 bases at V and 4 bases at J, with 25 bases between. General observations from the study: Sampling covered blood only; tissue repertoires likely differ. Sharing across several donors was seen in about 5% of naive CD4 clonotypes.

Profiled with immunoSEQ multiplex PCR; TCRdb holds only in-frame clones, not every one. The table includes about 2 million clones, 85% to 95% detected once. Note on this clone: Its cognate antigen is unknown.

This TCR derives from a man between 18 and 29 years old in good health. The chain links TRBV6-4 to TRBJ2-5; D is possibly TRBD1 or TRBD2 (5 bases each). Sequences were obtained from naive CD8+ T cells sorted from blood. The CDR3 is CAILRTIGELGETQYF. The CDR3 nucleotides are TGTGCCATCCTTAGGACAATAGGGGAACTAGGAGAGACCCAGTACTTC.